The text below deals with one TCR beta chain. This specimen belongs to a study of cytomegalovirus exposure and HLA in healthy donors. The CDR3 is 14 amino acids. CDR1 and CDR2 from the germline V gene are SGHRS and YFSETQ. The J segment lost 8 bases and the V segment lost 4 bases, leaving 6 bases of the junction unmatched. PCR involved 60 Vbeta and 13 Jbeta primers. Sequencing was performed with immunoSEQ multiplex PCR; in TCRdb, only in-frame clones are kept and a portion is missing. Altogether 200,000 to 250,000 clones are present, approximately 85% being singletons, with the ten largest covering about 3%.

The gene calls are TRBV5-1 and TRBJ1-2, with 12 bases matching TRBD1. Sequencing was performed on PBMCs. The source is a woman aged 40 to 50 in good health and CMV-seronegative. The CDR3 DNA is TGCGCCAGCAGCCCGGGACAGGGGGCGCGGGGCTACACCTTC. Translating it yields CASSPGQGARGYTF.